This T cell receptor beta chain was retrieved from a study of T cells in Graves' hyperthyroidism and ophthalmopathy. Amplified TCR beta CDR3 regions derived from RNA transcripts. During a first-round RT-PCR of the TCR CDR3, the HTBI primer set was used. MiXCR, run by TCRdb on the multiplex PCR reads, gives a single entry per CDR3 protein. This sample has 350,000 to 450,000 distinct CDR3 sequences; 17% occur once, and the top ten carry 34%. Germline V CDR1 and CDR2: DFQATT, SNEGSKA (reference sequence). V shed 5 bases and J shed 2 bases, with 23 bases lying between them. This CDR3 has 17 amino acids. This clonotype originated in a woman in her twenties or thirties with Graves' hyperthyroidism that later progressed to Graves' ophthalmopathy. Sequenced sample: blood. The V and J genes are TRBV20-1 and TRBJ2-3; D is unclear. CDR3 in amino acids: CSASSPLTLHDTDTQYF. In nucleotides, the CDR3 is TGCAGTGCTTCCTCGCCTCTAACGCTCCATGACACAGATACGCAGTATTTT.